This entry lists 28 T cell receptor beta chains sequenced from one sample in a study of Ad26.COV2.S vaccination and SARS-CoV-2 variants. TCRdb's table, derived via immunoSEQ multiplex PCR, lists solely in-frame clones and lacks some. The data show some 290,000 clones, around four fifths seen once. Treatment defined: some 19 received Ad26.COV2.S at low or high dose, single or two shots; roughly 5 received placebo; per-sample allocation not given. Sampling happened 63 days after the first vaccine or placebo injection. The material was peripheral blood, obtained in a trial of Ad26.COV2.S vaccine versus placebo. These receptors were taken from a person between 18 and 65 years old who received the Ad26.COV2.S COVID-19 vaccine or a placebo.

The chain employs TRBV5-1 and TRBJ1-2; 9 bases match TRBD1. Germline V gene data show CDR1 as SGHRS and CDR2 as YFSETQ. The junction had 1 base not matched to a gene; V was cut back by 3 bases and J by 4 bases. This CDR3 spans 13 amino acids. The CDR3 loop reads CASSWGQGYGYTF. CDR3 sequence (DNA): TGCGCCAGCAGCTGGGGACAGGGCTATGGCTACACCTTC. The entire variable domain, with the rest obtained from reference TRBV5-1 and TRBJ1-2, is as follows: KAGVTQTPRYLIKTRGQQVTLSCSPISGHRSVSWYQQTPGQGLQFLFEYFSETQRNKGNFPGRFSGRQFSNSRSEMNVSTLELGDSALYLCASSWGQGYGYTFGSGTRLTVV.

This clone was counted ten times or more. The V gene is TRBV11-3, the J gene TRBJ1-6, with a possible D match to TRBD1 (6 bases). The V end was cut by 8 bases, the J end by 7 bases, with 15 bases between. The CDR3 length is 14 residues. Germline V gene sequence: CDR1 SGHNT, CDR2 YENEEA. CDR3 DNA: TGTGCCAGCGCGCCCCAGGGGAGCAATTCACCCCTCCACTTT. Residues: CASAPQGSNSPLHF. Using reference TRBV11-3 and TRBJ1-6 for the parts outside the CDR3, the full variable domain is EAGVVQSPRYKIIEKKQPVAFWCNPISGHNTLYWYLQNLGQGPELLIRYENEEAVDDSQLPKDRFSAERLKGVDSTLKIQPAELGDSAVYLCASAPQGSNSPLHFGNGTRLTVT.

This chain links TRBV6-5 with TRBJ2-2; D ambiguous. V dropped 7 bases and J dropped 0 bases, with 6 bases sitting between them. Germline assignment: CDR1 MNHEY and CDR2 SVGAGI. The CDR3 contains 13 residues. CDR3 region: CASIPANTGELFF. In DNA form, the CDR3 reads TGTGCCAGCATACCCGCGAACACCGGGGAGCTGTTTTTT.

The gene calls are TRBV7-9 and TRBJ2-5; TRBD1 agrees at 8 bases. The ends lost 3 bases at V and 14 bases at J; junction bases unmatched: 8. The CDR3 totals 12 residues. Germline lookup yields CDR1 SEHNR and CDR2 FQNEAQ (reference sequence). For the CDR3, the DNA is TGTGCCAGCAGCTTCGGACAGGGACCCAAATACTTC. It is translated as CASSFGQGPKYF.

The V gene is TRBV10-3, the J gene TRBJ1-1; D might be TRBD1 (6 bases). The CDR3 is 15 amino acids. V lost 5 bases and J 4 bases, leaving 17 bases between the germline ends. The germline gives CDR1 ENHRY, CDR2 SYGVKD. CDR3: CAISSYQGGSTEAFF. CDR3 bases: TGTGCCATCAGTTCCTATCAAGGGGGGAGCACTGAAGCTTTCTTT.

This chain links TRBV2 with TRBJ1-2; 7 bases map to TRBD1. Trimming cost V 5 bases and J 8 bases; bases outside gene matches: 11. The germline V gene encodes CDR1 SNHLY and CDR2 FYNNEI. The CDR3 spans 14 residues. The CDR3 sequence: CASSPQGQRKGYTF. In nucleotides, the CDR3 is TGTGCCAGCAGTCCCCAGGGACAGAGAAAGGGCTACACCTTC.

The chain combines TRBV10-2 with TRBJ2-7; 7 positions match TRBD1. Germline loops: CDR1 WSHSY, CDR2 SAAADI. V was clipped by 4 bases and J by 0 bases; unmatched bases: 6. The CDR3 totals 15 residues. As DNA, the CDR3 is TGCGCCAGCAGTGGGGTAGGGGGCCTCTCCTACGAGCAGTACTTC. This sequence encodes CASSGVGGLSYEQYF.

The chain combines TRBV7-3 with TRBJ2-1; D ambiguous. Trimming took 5 bases from V and 2 from J, leaving 13 bases between them. The germline gives CDR1 SGHTA, CDR2 FQGTGA. The CDR3 length is 15 residues. This CDR3 reads CASSPNNGAYNEQFF. The CDR3 DNA sequence: TGTGCCAGCAGCCCCAACAACGGAGCCTACAATGAGCAGTTCTTC.

The chain employs TRBV19 and TRBJ1-5; D gene ambiguous. The V and J ends lost 0 bases and 1 base respectively, with 7 bases between them. Germline V gene lookup returns CDR1 LNHDA and CDR2 SQIVND (reference sequence). CDR3 length equals 15 residues. CDR3 sequence reads: CASSIDWRSNQPQHF. In DNA form, the CDR3 reads TGTGCCAGTAGTATAGACTGGAGGAGCAATCAGCCCCAGCATTTT.

The chain joins TRBV7-3 to TRBJ1-1; possibly TRBD1 for D (5 bases). This CDR3 is 14 amino acids long. The V and J ends lost 2 bases and 6 bases respectively, with 13 bases between them. Germline V gene data show CDR1 as SGHTA and CDR2 as FQGTGA. The CDR3 bases are TGTGCCAGCAGCTTAGGAGGGGCCGGAGCTGAAGCTTTCTTT. This encodes CASSLGGAGAEAFF.

The gene calls are TRBV2 and TRBJ1-6; no reliable D call. Germline V gene sequence: CDR1 SNHLY, CDR2 FYNNEI. Trimming cost V 8 bases and J 0 bases, with 11 bases left between them. The CDR3 spans 15 residues. The CDR3: CASRGSSSYNSPLHF. DNA for the CDR3: TGTGCCAGCCGAGGATCGAGCTCCTATAATTCACCCCTCCACTTT.

CDR3 bases: TGTGCCAGCAGCTTGGGGACAGTCACCGGGGAGCTGTTTTTT. Translation: CASSLGTVTGELFF. This chain uses TRBV5-5 with TRBJ2-2, with a weak D call TRBD1 (6 bases). The CDR3 covers 14 residues. With 0 bases removed from V and 4 bases from J, the gap between germline ends came to 7 bases. The germline CDR1 and CDR2 sequences are SGHKS and YYEKEE (reference sequence).

This clone came up a few times. The chain is built from TRBV2 and TRBJ2-3; unclear D gene. The CDR3 is made up of 13 amino acids. V gave up 6 bases and J gave up 1 base, with 8 bases separating them. Germline loops: CDR1 SNHLY, CDR2 FYNNEI. For the CDR3, the DNA is TGTGCCAGCAGCAGTCAGGGCACAGATACGCAGTATTTT. Translating gives CASSSQGTDTQYF.

J is TRBJ1-4 and V is TRBV19, with 8 bases aligning to TRBD1. V gave up 2 bases and J gave up 10 bases; unmatched junction bases: 6. Germline values: CDR1 LNHDA, CDR2 SQIVND (reference sequence). This CDR3 has 14 amino acids. CDR3 DNA sequence: TGTGCCAGTAGTATAACAGGGGGAGGAGGAAAACTGTTTTTT. As protein: CASSITGGGGKLFF.

A note on this clone: One end of the junction varies from germline; a read error may be responsible. Other DNA sequences in this specimen translate into the identical CDR3. V is TRBV9 and J is TRBJ2-1, with 11 bases that match TRBD2. The CDR3 sequence is 15 residues long. Germline lookup yields CDR1 SGDLS and CDR2 YYNGEE. CDR3 protein: CASSETSGVYNEQFF. CDR3 coding DNA: TGTGCCAGTAGCGAGACTAGCGGGGTATACAATGAGCAGTTCTTC.

The J gene is TRBJ1-2, the V gene TRBV27; 12 positions agree with TRBD1. J lost 3 bases, V lost 6 bases, and 8 bases had no gene match. Germline V gene lookup returns CDR1 MNHEY and CDR2 SMNVEV (reference sequence). CDR3 length equals 16 residues. CDR3 protein: CASRVAGQGADYGYTF. CDR3 nucleotides: TGTGCCAGCAGGGTGGCGGGACAGGGGGCGGACTATGGCTACACCTTC.

The chain recombines TRBV10-3 with TRBJ1-3; tentative D call: TRBD1 (5 bases). The CDR3 spans 13 residues. Germline V CDR1 and CDR2: ENHRY, SYGVKD. V dropped 10 bases and J dropped 0 bases, with 10 bases sitting between them. The CDR3 nucleotides read TGTGCCACCAGGGCAGACTCTGGAAACACCATATATTTT. Protein product: CATRADSGNTIYF.

Only one count was recorded for this clone. This chain links TRBV20-1 with TRBJ2-1; D is undetermined. Germline lookup yields CDR1 DFQATT and CDR2 SNEGSKA (reference sequence). The CDR3 is made up of 14 amino acids. V was trimmed by 3 bases and J by 6 bases, leaving 15 bases between them. Here the CDR3 reads CSASYPIRFNEQFF. In DNA form, the CDR3 reads TGCAGTGCTAGTTACCCTATCAGGTTCAATGAGCAGTTCTTC.

The chain joins TRBV6-1 to TRBJ1-6, with 7 bases lining up with TRBD1. The V segment lost 2 bases and the J segment 7 bases; nucleotides outside the gene matches: 5. Germline assignment: CDR1 MNHNS and CDR2 SASEGT. This CDR3 region has 15 residues. The CDR3 DNA is TGTGCCAGCAGTGAAAGAGGGGGCACCAATTCACCCCTCCACTTT. Protein sequence: CASSERGGTNSPLHF.

This clone was seen more than once but under ten times. The chain has TRBV5-5 and TRBJ2-1; D not certain. From germline, CDR1 is SGHKS and CDR2 YYEKEE (reference sequence). The CDR3 is 15 residues long. Trimming removed 2 bases from V and 0 bases from J, with 9 bases in between. The CDR3 loop reads CASSFTVSSYNEQFF. The CDR3, as DNA: TGTGCCAGCAGCTTTACAGTTAGCTCCTACAATGAGCAGTTCTTC.

Concerning this clone: This same CDR3 is encoded by further DNA sequences in the sample. This chain uses TRBV5-4 with TRBJ2-2; D uncertain. V dropped 0 bases and J dropped 3 bases, with 0 bases sitting between them. From germline, CDR1 is SGHNT and CDR2 YYREEE (reference sequence). The CDR3 has 12 amino acids. This CDR3 reads CASSLDTGELFF. The CDR3 nucleotides read TGTGCCAGCAGCTTGGACACCGGGGAGCTGTTTTTT.

This clone was counted between two and nine times. The chain links TRBV3-1 (or the pseudogene TRBV3-2) to TRBJ1-6; 7 nucleotides align to TRBD1. CDR1 LGHDT and CDR2 YNNKEL come from the germline V gene (reference sequence). CDR3 size: 14 residues. After removal of 1 base from V and 10 bases from J, the junction contained 4 bases not matched to a gene. The CDR3 DNA reads TGTGCCAGCAGCCAAGTAGGGGGCCAATCACCCCTCCACTTT. It is translated as CASSQVGGQSPLHF.

This rearrangement joins TRBV10-3 to TRBJ2-1; maybe TRBD1 (6 bases). Trimming took 6 bases from V and 7 from J, leaving 22 bases between them. This CDR3 is 16 amino acids long. Germline V gene data show CDR1 as ENHRY and CDR2 as SYGVKD. The CDR3 sequence is CAIRSTLQGRENEQFF. CDR3 nucleotides: TGTGCCATCAGATCGACCCTGCAGGGGAGAGAAAATGAGCAGTTCTTC.

The CDR3 nucleotides read TGTGCCAGCAGTTACTCTCGCGGGGGGGCGACCTACGAGCAGTACTTC. This gives the protein CASSYSRGGATYEQYF. This chain joins TRBV6-6 and TRBJ2-7, with TRBD2 matching 9 bases. CDR1 is MNHNY and CDR2 is SVGAGI in the germline V gene (reference sequence). This CDR3 contains 16 residues. Trimming at V came to 0 bases and at J to 2 bases, leaving 5 bases not matched to a gene.

The chain couples TRBV7-9 to TRBJ2-4, with D unclear. V was cut by 1 base and J by 2 bases, with 9 bases left in between. CDR1 and CDR2 (germline): SEHNR, FQNEAQ (reference sequence). The CDR3 has 15 amino acids. This CDR3 reads CASSLVRGSKNIQYF. The CDR3, as DNA: TGTGCCAGCAGCTTAGTTCGCGGATCCAAAAACATTCAGTACTTC.

The chain links TRBV10-3 to TRBJ2-1, with no clear D. V lost 4 bases to trimming and J lost 4 bases, with 8 bases between them. Germline V gives CDR1 ENHRY, CDR2 SYGVKD. The CDR3 totals 13 residues. CDR3 DNA sequence: TGTGCCATCAGTGTCTTTGCTTACAATGAGCAGTTCTTC. Its translation: CAISVFAYNEQFF.

This clone came up a few times. This chain links TRBV7-9 with TRBJ2-3; D is uncertain. Germline V gene sequence: CDR1 SEHNR, CDR2 FQNEAQ (reference sequence). CDR3 length: 14 residues. The ends were cut back, 1 base at V and 2 bases at J, with 7 bases in the middle. The CDR3 is CASSLDSHTDTQYF. The CDR3 DNA is TGTGCCAGCAGCTTAGATTCCCACACAGATACGCAGTATTTT.

The V gene is TRBV9, the J gene TRBJ2-2; TRBD2 is a possible D gene (5 bases). From germline, CDR1 is SGDLS and CDR2 YYNGEE. Trimming took off 0 bases at V and 6 bases at J, with 9 bases between the two ends. The length of the CDR3 is 14 residues. This chain's CDR3 is CASSVGLAAGELFF. The CDR3 nucleotides are TGTGCCAGCAGCGTAGGCCTAGCCGCCGGGGAGCTGTTTTTT.